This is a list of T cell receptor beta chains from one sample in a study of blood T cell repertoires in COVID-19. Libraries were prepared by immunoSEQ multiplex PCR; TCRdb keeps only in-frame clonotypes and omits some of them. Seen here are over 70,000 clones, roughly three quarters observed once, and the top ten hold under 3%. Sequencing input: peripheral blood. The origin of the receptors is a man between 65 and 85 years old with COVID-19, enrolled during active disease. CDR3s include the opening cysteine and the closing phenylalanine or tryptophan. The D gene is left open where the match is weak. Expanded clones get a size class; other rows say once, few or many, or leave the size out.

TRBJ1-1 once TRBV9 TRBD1 TGTGCCAGCAGCGTAGGGGGCAGGGGGACTGAAGCTTTCTTT CASSVGGRGTEAFF
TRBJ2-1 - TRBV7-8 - TGTGCCAGCAGCCCACTAACAGGGTCCCACAATGAGCAGTTCTTC CASSPLTGSHNEQFF
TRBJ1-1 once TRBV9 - TGTGCCAGCAGCCCGCAGGGAGGGTGGTACACTGAAGCTTTCTTT CASSPQGGWYTEAFF
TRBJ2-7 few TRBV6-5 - TGTGCCAGCAGTTACAACCGGGGGACCTACGAGCAGTACTTC CASSYNRGTYEQYF
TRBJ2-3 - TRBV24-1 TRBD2 TGTGCCACCCGGTCGACTAGCGGGAGGACAGATACGCAGTATTTT CATRSTSGRTDTQYF
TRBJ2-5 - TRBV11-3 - TGTGCCAGCAGCCGCGCATTTAGCGGACAAGAGACCCAGTACTTC CASSRAFSGQETQYF
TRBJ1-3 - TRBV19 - TGTGCCAGTAGGGTGGGGCACCTCTCTGGAAACACCATATATTTT CASRVGHLSGNTIYF
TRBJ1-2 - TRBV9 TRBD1 TGTGCCAGCAAAAAAGGACAGGGAGGCAACTATGGCTACACCTTC CASKKGQGGNYGYTF
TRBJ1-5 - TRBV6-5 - TGTGCCAGCAGTTACACAGGGAACAATCAGCCCCAGCATTTT CASSYTGNNQPQHF
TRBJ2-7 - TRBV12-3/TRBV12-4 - TGTGCCAGCAACAGCATGGGCGAGCAGTACTTC CASNSMGEQYF
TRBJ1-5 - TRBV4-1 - TGCGCCAGCAGCCTCCAGGGGATTTCGAGCAATCAGCCCCAGCATTTT CASSLQGISSNQPQHF
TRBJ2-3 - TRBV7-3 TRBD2 TGTGCCAGCAGCCAGAGCGGGAGCGCAGATACGCAGTATTTT CASSQSGSADTQYF
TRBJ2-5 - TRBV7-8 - TGTGCCAGCAGCCCCCGGGGGTTTCGGGAGACCCAGTACTTC CASSPRGFRETQYF
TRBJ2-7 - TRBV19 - TGTGCCAGTAGTCACGAGGGAGGCGTAAAAAACTTC CASSHEGGVKNF
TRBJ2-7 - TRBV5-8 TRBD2 TGTGCCAGCAGCTTGAGAGCTAGCGGGAGTTCGTACGAGCAGTACTTC CASSLRASGSSYEQYF
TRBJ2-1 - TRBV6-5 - TGTGCCAGCAACCGACTAGTTCTCTCCTACAATGAGCAGTTCTTC CASNRLVLSYNEQFF
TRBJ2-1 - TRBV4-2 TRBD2 TGTGCCAGCAGCCAAGCTAGCGGGAGCTACAATGAGCAGTTCTTC CASSQASGSYNEQFF
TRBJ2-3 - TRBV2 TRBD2 TGTGCCAGCAGCAGGTGGGGGAATAGCGGGAGGAGGGCAGATACGCAGTATTTT CASSRWGNSGRRADTQYF
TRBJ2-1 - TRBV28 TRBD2 TGTGCCAGCAGTACCATAGGGCTAGCGGGAGACAATGAGCAGTTCTTC CASSTIGLAGDNEQFF
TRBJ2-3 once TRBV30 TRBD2 TGTGCCTACTGGACTAGCGGGAGAACAGATACGCAGTATTTT CAYWTSGRTDTQYF
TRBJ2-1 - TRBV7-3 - TGTGCCAGCAGCTTATCAGGTGCTGTCTCCTACAATGAGCAGTTCTTC CASSLSGAVSYNEQFF
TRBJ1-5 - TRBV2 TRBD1 TGTGCCAGCAGTGGACAGGGGGTTATGAGTCAGCCCCAGCATTTT CASSGQGVMSQPQHF
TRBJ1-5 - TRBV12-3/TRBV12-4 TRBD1 TGTGCCAGCAGTCCGACAGGGAATCAGCCCCAGCATTTT CASSPTGNQPQHF
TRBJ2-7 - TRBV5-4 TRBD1 TGTGCCAGCAGCAGAGCCGGGACAGGGGGCGTCCCGCAGTACTTC CASSRAGTGGVPQYF
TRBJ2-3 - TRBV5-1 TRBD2 TGCGCCAGCAGCTTGACCCTAGCGGGACTCACAGATACGCAGTATTTT CASSLTLAGLTDTQYF
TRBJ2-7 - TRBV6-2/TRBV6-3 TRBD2 TGTGCCAGCACCCCAGCGGGAGGTACCTACGAGCAGTACTTC CASTPAGGTYEQYF
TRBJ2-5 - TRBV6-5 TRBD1 TGTGCCAGCACGGGACAGATCCAAGAGACCCAGTACTTC CASTGQIQETQYF
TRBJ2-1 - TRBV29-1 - TGCAGCGTTGAAGATCTGGGCACCAAGCAGTTCTTC CSVEDLGTKQFF
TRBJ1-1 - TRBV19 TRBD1 TGTGCCAGTAGTAGGGACAGGGGGGGCACTGAAGCTTTCTTT CASSRDRGGTEAFF
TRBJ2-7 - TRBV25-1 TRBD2 TGTGCCAGCAGTCGATCGGGACTAGCGGGGCCTCAGTACTTC CASSRSGLAGPQYF
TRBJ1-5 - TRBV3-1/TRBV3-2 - TGTGCCAGCAGCCAAGACAGGGGCCGGGCATATGGCAATCAGCCCCAGCATTTT CASSQDRGRAYGNQPQHF
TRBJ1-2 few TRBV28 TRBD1 TGTGCCAGCAGTTCGAGACAGGGGGCAGTTGGCTACACCTTC CASSSRQGAVGYTF
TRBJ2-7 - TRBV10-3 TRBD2 TGTGCCATCAGGGAGGGACTAGCGTCCTCCTACGAGCAGTACTTC CAIREGLASSYEQYF
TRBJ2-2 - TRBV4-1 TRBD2 TGCGCCAGCAGCCAAGTCCCAGCGGGAGGGTGGGACACCGGGGAGCTGTTTTTT CASSQVPAGGWDTGELFF
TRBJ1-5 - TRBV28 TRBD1 TGTGCCAGTAGATCCGGGACAGGGATCAATCAGCCCCAGCATTTT CASRSGTGINQPQHF
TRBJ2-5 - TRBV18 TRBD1 TGTGCCAGCTCACCACGACAGGGTGACCAAGAGACCCAGTACTTC CASSPRQGDQETQYF
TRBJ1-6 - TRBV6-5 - TGTGCCAGCAGTTACTCGCGGGGGGTAGATTCACCCCTCCACTTT CASSYSRGVDSPLHF
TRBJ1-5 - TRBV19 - TGTGCCAGTAGTATAGGGGATGGGGGCAGTCAGCCCCAGCATTTT CASSIGDGGSQPQHF
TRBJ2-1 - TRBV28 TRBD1 TGTGCCAGCAGCGATGGGGACAGTATCTACAATGAGCAGTTCTTC CASSDGDSIYNEQFF
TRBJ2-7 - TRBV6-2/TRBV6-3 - TGTGCCAGCAGTTACCTCTACGAGCAGTACTTC CASSYLYEQYF